The clone carrying this T cell receptor beta chain was detected a few times. Treatment meaning: randomized to nivolumab then ipilimumab (arm A) or the reverse (arm B). The data were obtained in a study of sequential checkpoint blockade in melanoma. Whole-study context: Maintenance nivolumab came after either treatment sequence.

Per germline, CDR1 MNHNY and CDR2 SVGAGI (reference sequence). The CDR3 has 14 amino acids. The V segment lost 6 bases and the J segment 2 bases; nucleotides outside the gene matches: 7. This table comes from immunoSEQ multiplex PCR, and its TCRdb copy is limited to in-frame clones, with some not included. The sample has fewer than 2,000 clones, roughly 50% seen once; the top ten hold around 27%. The specimen was CD8+ T cells sorted from blood (inferred from file names), collected from a patient given nivolumab and ipilimumab in sequence. This rearrangement joins TRBV6-6 to TRBJ2-7, with 7 bases aligning to TRBD2. The sequence came from a human patient with melanoma. Some clones in this sample may be carry-over from other donors' samples. The CDR3 bases are TGTGCCAGCAGCCTCAGCGGGGAAACCTACGAGCAGTACTTC. Its protein is CASSLSGETYEQYF.